The 27 T cell receptor beta chains given below trace back to one sample, sequenced in a study of T cell repertoires in cytomegalovirus infection (dated by TCRdb to about 2019). The sample was run on an Illumina HiSeq 1500. Using fastp trimming at Q25 and MiXCR clonotype assembly, TCRdb reanalyzed the public sequencing data and kept in-frame beta chains. Entries are consolidated by CDR3 protein sequence, retaining the most common genes and DNA. Counted in this sample were 630,000 or so distinct CDR3 sequences; 24% of them appeared once. The top ten clones comprise roughly 8% of the sample. The sample consisted of CD8+ T cells from PBMCs. Every receptor here comes from a human donor in good health (CMV status not recorded). Some clones in this sample may be carry-over from other donors' samples.

The CDR3 is CSATPQGGYEQYV. DNA for the CDR3: TGCAGTGCTACCCCACAGGGCGGGTACGAGCAGTACGTC. V usage is TRBV20-1 and J usage is TRBJ2-7, with D tentatively TRBD1 (6 bases). Germline CDR1 is DFQATT and CDR2 is SNEGSKA (reference sequence). Trimming cost V 4 bases and J 4 bases, with 14 bases left between them. The CDR3 is 13 residues long.

The sample holds many counts of this clonotype. The V and J genes are TRBV25-1 and TRBJ2-1; weak D call: TRBD1 (5 bases). This CDR3 contains 15 residues. The germline V and J ends were trimmed by 2 bases and 7 bases, with 15 bases remaining between them. Germline V gene data show CDR1 as MGHDK and CDR2 as SYGVNS. The CDR3 DNA is TGTGCCAGCAGTGAAGGGGCAGGGTTTCTGAATGAGCAGTTCTTC. As protein: CASSEGAGFLNEQFF.

As to this clonotype: This may stem from a read error, because a much larger clone lies one nucleotide away. The final CDR3 position lacks the conserved phenylalanine or tryptophan, pointing to a likely read error. V is TRBV7-2 and J is TRBJ1-2, with 7 bases fitting TRBD1. Germline CDR1 is SGHTA and CDR2 is FQGNSA. The V and J ends lost 4 bases and 7 bases, in that order; junction bases with no gene match: 3. The CDR3 spans 12 residues. CDR3 region: CASSWDRLGYTL. CDR3 nucleotide sequence: TGTGCCAGCAGCTGGGACAGACTTGGCTACACCTTA.

The chain links TRBV20-1 to TRBJ2-3; 13 bases agree with TRBD2. CDR3 size: 16 residues. J was trimmed by 2 bases and V by 3 bases; bases with no gene match: 5. CDR1 DFQATT and CDR2 SNEGSKA come from the germline V gene (reference sequence). In nucleotides, the CDR3 is TGCAGTGCTAGCACCGGGACTAGCGGGGTCACAGATACGCAGTATTTT. Translation gives CSASTGTSGVTDTQYF.

This clonotype has at least ten counts. This chain uses TRBV6-2 or TRBV6-3 with TRBJ1-3, with D uncertain. V shed 4 bases and J shed 0 bases, with 7 bases lying between them. Looked up from germline, CDR1 is MNHEY and CDR2 is SVGEGT. There are 14 residues in the CDR3. The CDR3 nucleotides are TGTGCCAGCAGTTTGAGGAGCTCTGGAAACACCATATATTTT. Translated: CASSLRSSGNTIYF.

The J gene is TRBJ2-1, the V gene TRBV6-2 or TRBV6-3; 9 bases fit TRBD2. The V segment lost 8 bases and the J segment 5 bases; nucleotides outside the gene matches: 7. The CDR3 totals 14 residues. Per the germline V gene, CDR1 is MNHEY and CDR2 is SVGEGT. The CDR3 protein is CASLTSGRNNEQFF. Here the CDR3 DNA reads TGTGCCAGCCTAACTAGCGGGCGAAACAATGAGCAGTTCTTC.

This clonotype was counted a few times. V usage is TRBV29-1 and J usage is TRBJ1-2; D not certain. The germline V gene has CDR1 SQVTM and CDR2 ANQGSEA. This CDR3 region has 11 residues. Trimming shortened V by 5 bases and J by 4 bases, and 8 bases separated the two germline ends. The CDR3 bases are TGCAGCGTTTCCAGTTTCTATGGCTACACCTTC. This gives the protein CSVSSFYGYTF.

The chain combines TRBV20-1 with TRBJ2-5; TRBD2 aligns across 12 bases. Germline assignment: CDR1 DFQATT and CDR2 SNEGSKA (reference sequence). This CDR3 is 19 amino acids long. The trim removed 0 bases at V and 2 bases at J, leaving 13 bases unmatched. The CDR3 sequence: CSARDIASGGAEDQETQYF. The CDR3 nucleotides read TGCAGTGCTAGAGATATCGCTAGCGGGGGGGCCGAGGATCAAGAGACCCAGTACTTC.

This clonotype has just a few counts. The chain couples TRBV20-1 to TRBJ1-1; 12 nucleotides match TRBD1. V lost 5 bases to trimming and J lost 0 bases; unmatched junction nucleotides: 10. The CDR3 is made up of 17 amino acids. Germline assignment: CDR1 DFQATT and CDR2 SNEGSKA (reference sequence). CDR3 nucleotides: TGCAGTGCTGTCACCGGGACAGGGGGCTACCTGAACACTGAAGCTTTCTTT. This sequence encodes CSAVTGTGGYLNTEAFF.

This clonotype was seen many times. The chain carries TRBV7-2 and TRBJ2-7; weak D call: TRBD2 (5 bases). The CDR3 runs to 13 residues. Germline-derived CDR1 and CDR2 are SGHTA and FQGNSA. V was trimmed by 6 bases and J by 2 bases, leaving 11 bases between them. CDR3 sequence reads: CASSRGPTYEQYF. Here the CDR3 DNA reads TGTGCCAGCAGTCGGGGTCCAACCTACGAGCAGTACTTC.

The V call is TRBV29-1, the J call TRBJ1-2, with a possible D match to TRBD1 (5 bases). V was trimmed by 5 bases and J by 8 bases, leaving 15 bases between them. Germline V gene data show CDR1 as SQVTM and CDR2 as ANQGSEA. The CDR3 runs to 12 residues. The CDR3 protein is CSVPNIWGGYTF. The CDR3 nucleotides read TGCAGCGTTCCGAATATCTGGGGGGGCTACACCTTC. The full variable domain, with the rest looked up from reference TRBV29-1 and TRBJ1-2, is SAVISQKPSRDICQRGTSLTIQCQVDSQVTMMFWYRQQPGQSLTLIATANQGSEATYESGFVIDKFPISRPNLTFSTLTVSNMSPEDSSIYLCSVPNIWGGYTFGSGTRLTVV.

The chain has TRBV2 and TRBJ2-3; tentative D call: TRBD2 (5 bases). Trimming took 1 base from V and 5 from J, leaving 10 bases between them. Germline loops: CDR1 SNHLY, CDR2 FYNNEI. The CDR3 has 14 residues. The chain's CDR3 is CASSEGGPQDTQYF. The CDR3 nucleotides read TGTGCCAGCAGTGAAGGCGGGCCCCAAGATACGCAGTATTTT.

This clonotype was recorded many times. The rearrangement joins TRBV7-8 to TRBJ2-3, with D possibly TRBD1 on 6 matching bases. V lost 5 bases and J lost 2, with 14 bases in between. Germline values: CDR1 SGHVS, CDR2 FQNEAQ. The CDR3 has 15 amino acids. CDR3 coding DNA: TGTGCCAGCAGCCGACTCGACAGGAACACAGATACGCAGTATTTT. Translating it yields CASSRLDRNTDTQYF.

This clonotype was seen ten or more times. The chain links TRBV10-3 to TRBJ2-2, with 8 bases matching TRBD1. The CDR3 is 13 amino acids. V lost 7 bases to trimming and J lost 6 bases; unmatched junction nucleotides: 4. The germline gives CDR1 ENHRY, CDR2 SYGVKD. In DNA, the CDR3 is TGTGCCATCACGGGACAGGAAGCCGGGGAGCTGTTTTTT. It is translated as CAITGQEAGELFF.

The gene calls are TRBV5-6 and TRBJ1-1; no firm D call. This CDR3 comprises 15 residues. Germline values: CDR1 SGHDT, CDR2 YYEEEE. Trimming removed 0 bases from V and 0 bases from J, with 9 bases in between. The CDR3 coding sequence is TGTGCCAGCAGCTTGGAGGTTACTATGAACACTGAAGCTTTCTTT. This sequence encodes CASSLEVTMNTEAFF. Filled out from reference TRBV5-6 and TRBJ1-1, the complete variable domain reads DAGVTQSPTHLIKTRGQQVTLRCSPKSGHDTVSWYQQALGQGPQFIFQYYEEEERQRGNFPDRFSGHQFPNYSSELNVNALLLGDSALYLCASSLEVTMNTEAFFGQGTRLTVV.

There are many counts of this clonotype. This rearrangement joins TRBV7-2 to TRBJ2-3; 7 bases agree with TRBD2. The germline V gene encodes CDR1 SGHTA and CDR2 FQGNSA. The CDR3 spans 15 residues. V lost 6 bases, J lost 0 bases, and 6 bases stayed unmatched. CDR3 coding DNA: TGTGCCAGCAGTCGGAGCGGGGAGAGCACAGATACGCAGTATTTT. Translating it yields CASSRSGESTDTQYF.

This clonotype has only a few counts. The rearrangement joins TRBV14 to TRBJ1-6; 8 bases are shared with TRBD1. Unmatched junction bases numbered 12, after V lost 8 bases and J lost 6 bases. Germline V lookup: CDR1 SGHDN, CDR2 FVKESK. The CDR3 has 16 residues. In nucleotides, the CDR3 is TGTGCCAGCCAGGGCAGGGGGCAAGGAGCTAATTCACCCCTCCACTTT. Its protein product is CASQGRGQGANSPLHF.

The sample holds many counts of this clonotype. The genes are TRBV4-2 and TRBJ1-5; 7 positions agree with TRBD1. The V segment lost 1 base and the J segment 1 base; nucleotides outside the gene matches: 10. The CDR3 extends over 18 amino acids. Germline values: CDR1 LGHNA, CDR2 YNFKEQ. The CDR3: CASSQVGTGAFSNQPQHF. In nucleotides, the CDR3 is TGTGCCAGCAGCCAAGTCGGTACAGGGGCTTTCAGCAATCAGCCCCAGCATTTT.

The sample holds many counts of this clonotype. The chain employs TRBV7-2 and TRBJ2-1, with 9 bases identical to TRBD2. The ends lost 3 bases at V and 8 bases at J; junction bases unmatched: 8. Germline values: CDR1 SGHTA, CDR2 FQGNSA. CDR3 length: 15 residues. CDR3 loop: CASSLNPAGGHEQFF. In DNA, the CDR3 is TGTGCCAGCAGCTTGAATCCAGCGGGGGGCCATGAGCAGTTCTTC.

The chain uses TRBV12-5 and TRBJ2-2; D ambiguous. The CDR3 spans 16 residues. Germline CDR1 LGHNT, CDR2 FRNRAP. V was shortened by 2 bases and J by 2 bases, with 12 bases between the two germline ends. The CDR3 region has the DNA TGTGCTAGTGGTTTGAATTCTTATCAAAACACCGGGGAGCTGTTTTTT. Amino acid sequence: CASGLNSYQNTGELFF.

In its sample, this clonotype was seen many times. This chain connects TRBV7-6 to TRBJ1-1, with D uncertain. Between the trimmed V and J ends, which lost 0 bases and 4 bases, there was a span of 12 bases. From germline, CDR1 is SGHVS and CDR2 FNYEAQ. This CDR3 spans 15 amino acids. CDR3 bases: TGTGCCAGCAGCTTAGCAAGGTCAGCGGGCACTGAAGCTTTCTTT. It specifies CASSLARSAGTEAFF.

The genes are TRBV20-1 and TRBJ2-1; no reliable D call. V lost 5 bases, J lost 7 bases, and 9 bases lay in between. CDR1 and CDR2 (germline): DFQATT, SNEGSKA (reference sequence). This CDR3 has 11 residues. The CDR3, as DNA: TGCAGTGCTCGAGCGATTAATGAGCAGTTCTTC. This translates into CSARAINEQFF.

The rearrangement links TRBV20-1 to TRBJ2-1; 14 bases are shared with TRBD2. The CDR3 runs 15 residues. With V trimmed by 6 bases and J by 1 base, 2 bases remained unmatched. Germline V CDR1 and CDR2: DFQATT, SNEGSKA (reference sequence). The CDR3 here is CSARLAGGSYNEQFF. The CDR3 DNA is TGCAGTGCGCGACTAGCGGGGGGGTCCTACAATGAGCAGTTCTTC.

This clonotype was seen only a few times. The rearrangement links TRBV6-6 to TRBJ2-5; 12 bases are a match to TRBD2. The CDR3 has 14 residues. Germline values: CDR1 MNHNY, CDR2 SVGAGI (reference sequence). The V and J ends lost 4 bases and 3 bases, in that order; junction bases with no gene match: 0. The CDR3 DNA reads TGTGCCAGCAGTTGGACTAGCGGGAAAGAGACCCAGTACTTC. Residues: CASSWTSGKETQYF.

This clonotype was observed at least ten times. The CDR3 region is CASSLLRDRFSTDTQYF. The CDR3 DNA reads as TGTGCCAGCAGTCTATTACGGGACAGGTTTAGCACAGATACGCAGTATTTT. This chain uses TRBV6-5 with TRBJ2-3; 8 bases fit TRBD1. The CDR3 runs 17 residues. The trim removed 5 bases at V and 0 bases at J, leaving 10 bases unmatched. Per the germline V gene, CDR1 is MNHEY and CDR2 is SVGAGI.

In this sample, this clonotype turned up many times. This chain uses TRBV28 with TRBJ2-3; 10 nucleotides match TRBD2. Germline lookup yields CDR1 MDHEN and CDR2 SYDVKM. The CDR3 totals 15 residues. Trimming took 5 bases from V and 1 from J; bases not matched to a gene: 3. The DNA of the CDR3 is TGTGCCAGCAGTCCCGGACTAGCGGGCACAGATACGCAGTATTTT. This gives the protein CASSPGLAGTDTQYF.

This clonotype has only a few counts. This chain uses TRBV28 with TRBJ1-5, with a possible D match to TRBD1 (5 bases). From germline, CDR1 is MDHEN and CDR2 SYDVKM. The CDR3 is 15 amino acids. The ends were cut back, 3 bases at V and 4 bases at J, with 13 bases in the middle. The CDR3 region is CASSLSSWGNQPQHF. CDR3 sequence (DNA): TGTGCCAGCAGTTTGTCGTCTTGGGGGAATCAGCCCCAGCATTTT.